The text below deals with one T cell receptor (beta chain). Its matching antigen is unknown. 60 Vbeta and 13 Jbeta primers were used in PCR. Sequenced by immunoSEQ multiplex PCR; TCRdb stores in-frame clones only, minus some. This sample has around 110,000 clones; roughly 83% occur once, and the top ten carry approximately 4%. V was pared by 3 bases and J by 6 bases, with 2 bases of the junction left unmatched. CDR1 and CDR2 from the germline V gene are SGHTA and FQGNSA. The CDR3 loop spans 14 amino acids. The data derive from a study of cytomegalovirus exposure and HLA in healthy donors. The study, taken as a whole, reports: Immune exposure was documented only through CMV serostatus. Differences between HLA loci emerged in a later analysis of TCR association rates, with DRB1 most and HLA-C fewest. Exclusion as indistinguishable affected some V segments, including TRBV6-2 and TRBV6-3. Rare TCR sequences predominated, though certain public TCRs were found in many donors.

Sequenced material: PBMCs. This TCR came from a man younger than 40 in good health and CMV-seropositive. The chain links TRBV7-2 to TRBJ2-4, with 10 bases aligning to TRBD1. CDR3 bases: TGTGCCAGCAGCTTGGGACAGGGGCGAAACATTCAGTACTTC. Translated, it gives CASSLGQGRNIQYF.